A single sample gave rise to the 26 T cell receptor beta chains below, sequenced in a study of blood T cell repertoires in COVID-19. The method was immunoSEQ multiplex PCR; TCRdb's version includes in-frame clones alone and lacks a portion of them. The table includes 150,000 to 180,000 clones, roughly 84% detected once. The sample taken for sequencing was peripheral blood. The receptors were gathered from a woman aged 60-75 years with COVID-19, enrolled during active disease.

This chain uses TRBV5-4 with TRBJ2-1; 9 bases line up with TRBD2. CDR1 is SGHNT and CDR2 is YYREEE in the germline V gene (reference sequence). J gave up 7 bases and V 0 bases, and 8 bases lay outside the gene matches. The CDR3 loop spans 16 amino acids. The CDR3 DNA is TGTGCCAGCAGCTTGGTTCGGCTAGCGGGGACGAATGAGCAGTTCTTC. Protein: CASSLVRLAGTNEQFF. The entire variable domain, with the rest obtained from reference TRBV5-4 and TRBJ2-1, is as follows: ETGVTQSPTHLIKTRGQQVTLRCSSQSGHNTVSWYQQALGQGPQFIFQYYREEENGRGNFPPRFSGLQFPNYSSELNVNALELDDSALYLCASSLVRLAGTNEQFFGPGTRLTVL.

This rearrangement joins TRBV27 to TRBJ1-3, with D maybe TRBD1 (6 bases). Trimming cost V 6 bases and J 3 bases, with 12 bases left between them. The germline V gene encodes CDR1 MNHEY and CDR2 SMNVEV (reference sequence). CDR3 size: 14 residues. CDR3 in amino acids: CASRGWGLGNTIYF. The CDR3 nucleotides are TGTGCCAGCAGGGGCTGGGGGCTTGGAAACACCATATATTTT.

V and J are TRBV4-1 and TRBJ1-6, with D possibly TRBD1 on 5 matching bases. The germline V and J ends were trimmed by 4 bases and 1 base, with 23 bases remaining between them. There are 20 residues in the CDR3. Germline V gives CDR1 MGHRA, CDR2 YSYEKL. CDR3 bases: TGCGCCAGCAGCCTGAGGACAACGGGGGGTTCGGGGTCCTATAATTCACCCCTCCACTTT. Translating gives CASSLRTTGGSGSYNSPLHF.

This chain's CDR3 is CASSPFRDSNQPQHF. The CDR3 DNA reads as TGTGCCAGCTCACCATTCAGGGATAGCAATCAGCCCCAGCATTTT. This sequence joins TRBV18 and TRBJ1-5; possibly TRBD1 for D (5 bases). The CDR3 has 15 amino acids. The germline gives CDR1 KGHSH, CDR2 LQKENI. Trimming stripped 2 bases from V and 0 bases from J, with 8 bases between.

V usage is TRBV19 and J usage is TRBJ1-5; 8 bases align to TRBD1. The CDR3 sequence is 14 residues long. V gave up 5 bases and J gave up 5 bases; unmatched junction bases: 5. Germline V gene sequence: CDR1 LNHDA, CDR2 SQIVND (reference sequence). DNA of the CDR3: TGTGCCAGTAGTCCGGACAGGGAATATCAGCCCCAGCATTTT. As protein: CASSPDREYQPQHF.

CDR3 DNA sequence: TGTGCCAGCAGCTCGGACAGCAACTATGGCTACACCTTC. Its protein is CASSSDSNYGYTF. The chain is built from TRBV2 and TRBJ1-2; D is possibly TRBD1 (6 bases). CDR3 length: 13 residues. CDR1 and CDR2 from the germline V gene are SNHLY and FYNNEI. Deletions cut 6 bases from V and 2 bases from J, with 10 bases between.

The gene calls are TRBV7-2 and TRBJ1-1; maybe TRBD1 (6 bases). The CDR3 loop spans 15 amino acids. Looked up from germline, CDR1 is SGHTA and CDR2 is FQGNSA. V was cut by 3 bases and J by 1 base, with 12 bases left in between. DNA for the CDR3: TGTGCCAGCAGCTTGAGTGGGACAAAGAACACTGAAGCTTTCTTT. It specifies CASSLSGTKNTEAFF.

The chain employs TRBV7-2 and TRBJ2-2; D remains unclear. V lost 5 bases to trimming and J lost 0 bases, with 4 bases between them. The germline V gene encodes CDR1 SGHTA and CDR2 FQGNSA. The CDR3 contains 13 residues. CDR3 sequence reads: CASSTPNTGELFF. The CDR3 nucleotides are TGTGCCAGCAGCACACCGAACACCGGGGAGCTGTTTTTT.

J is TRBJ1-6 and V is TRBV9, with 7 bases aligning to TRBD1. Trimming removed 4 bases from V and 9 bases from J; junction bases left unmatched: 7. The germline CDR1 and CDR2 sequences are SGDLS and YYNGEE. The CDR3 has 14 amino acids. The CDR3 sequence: CASSLQGMASPLHF. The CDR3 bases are TGTGCCAGCAGCCTACAGGGGATGGCTTCACCCCTCCACTTT.

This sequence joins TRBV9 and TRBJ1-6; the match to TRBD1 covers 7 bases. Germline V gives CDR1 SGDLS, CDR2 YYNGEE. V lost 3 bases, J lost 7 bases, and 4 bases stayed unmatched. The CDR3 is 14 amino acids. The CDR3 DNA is TGTGCCAGCAGCGCGGGACAGCCAAATTCACCCCTCCACTTT. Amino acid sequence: CASSAGQPNSPLHF.

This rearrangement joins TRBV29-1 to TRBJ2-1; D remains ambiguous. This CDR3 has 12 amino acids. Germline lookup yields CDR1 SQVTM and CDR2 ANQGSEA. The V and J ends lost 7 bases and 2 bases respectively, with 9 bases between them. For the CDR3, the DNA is TGCAGCGCTTTCGAGGCCTACAATGAGCAGTTCTTC. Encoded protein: CSAFEAYNEQFF.

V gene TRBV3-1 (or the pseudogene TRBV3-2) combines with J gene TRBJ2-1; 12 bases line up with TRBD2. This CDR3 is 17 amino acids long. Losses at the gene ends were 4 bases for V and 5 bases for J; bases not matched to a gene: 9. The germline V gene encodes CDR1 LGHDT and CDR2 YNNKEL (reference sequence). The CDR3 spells CASSRAPGLAGNNEQFF. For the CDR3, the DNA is TGTGCCAGCAGCCGGGCCCCCGGACTAGCGGGAAACAATGAGCAGTTCTTC.

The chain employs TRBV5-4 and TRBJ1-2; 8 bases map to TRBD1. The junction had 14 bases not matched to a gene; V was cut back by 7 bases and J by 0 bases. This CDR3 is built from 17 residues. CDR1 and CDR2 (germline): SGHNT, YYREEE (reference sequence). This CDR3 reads CASAPSPGTGSNYGYTF. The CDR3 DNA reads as TGTGCCAGCGCCCCCAGCCCCGGGACAGGTTCTAACTATGGCTACACCTTC.

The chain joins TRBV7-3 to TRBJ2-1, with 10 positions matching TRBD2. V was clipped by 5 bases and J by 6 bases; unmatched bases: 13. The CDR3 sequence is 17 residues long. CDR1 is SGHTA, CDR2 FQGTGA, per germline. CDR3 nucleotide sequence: TGTGCCAGCAGCCTCCGGGGGGGAGCGGGAGGGCTCAATGAGCAGTTCTTC. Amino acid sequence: CASSLRGGAGGLNEQFF. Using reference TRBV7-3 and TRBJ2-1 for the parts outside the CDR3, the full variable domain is GAGVSQTPSNKVTEKGKYVELRCDPISGHTALYWYRQSLGQGPEFLIYFQGTGAADDSGLPNDRFFAVRPEGSVSTLKIQRTERGDSAVYLCASSLRGGAGGLNEQFFGPGTRLTVL.

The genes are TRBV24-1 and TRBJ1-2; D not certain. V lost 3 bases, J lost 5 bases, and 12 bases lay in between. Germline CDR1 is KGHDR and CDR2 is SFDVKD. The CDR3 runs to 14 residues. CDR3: CATSDPRPGYGYTF. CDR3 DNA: TGTGCCACCAGTGATCCCAGGCCCGGATATGGCTACACCTTC.

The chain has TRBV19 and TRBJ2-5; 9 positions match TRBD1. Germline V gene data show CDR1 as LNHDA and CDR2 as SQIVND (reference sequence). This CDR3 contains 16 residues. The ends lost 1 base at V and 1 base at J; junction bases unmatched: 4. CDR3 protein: CASSIVGTGPQETQYF. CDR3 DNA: TGTGCCAGTAGTATAGTCGGGACAGGGCCCCAAGAGACCCAGTACTTC.

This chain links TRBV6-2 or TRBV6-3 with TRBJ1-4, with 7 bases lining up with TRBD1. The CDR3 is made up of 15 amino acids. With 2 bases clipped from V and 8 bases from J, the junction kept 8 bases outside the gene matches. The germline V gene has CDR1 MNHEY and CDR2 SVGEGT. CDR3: CASSYQGGMEEKLFF. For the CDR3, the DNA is TGTGCCAGCAGTTACCAGGGGGGTATGGAAGAAAAACTGTTTTTT.

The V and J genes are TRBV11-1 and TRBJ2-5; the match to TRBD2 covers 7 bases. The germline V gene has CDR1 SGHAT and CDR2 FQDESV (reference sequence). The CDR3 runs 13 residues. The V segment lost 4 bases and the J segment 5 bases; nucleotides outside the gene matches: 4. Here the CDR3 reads CASSSRRGETQYF. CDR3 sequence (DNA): TGTGCCAGCAGCTCGAGGCGGGGGGAGACCCAGTACTTC.

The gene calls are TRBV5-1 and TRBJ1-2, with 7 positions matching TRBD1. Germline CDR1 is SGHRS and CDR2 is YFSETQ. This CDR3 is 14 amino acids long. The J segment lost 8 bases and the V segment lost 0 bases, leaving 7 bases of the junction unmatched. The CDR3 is CASSLDDREGGYTF. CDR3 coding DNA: TGCGCCAGCAGCTTGGATGACAGGGAAGGAGGCTACACCTTC. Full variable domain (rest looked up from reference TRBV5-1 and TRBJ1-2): KAGVTQTPRYLIKTRGQQVTLSCSPISGHRSVSWYQQTPGQGLQFLFEYFSETQRNKGNFPGRFSGRQFSNSRSEMNVSTLELGDSALYLCASSLDDREGGYTFGSGTRLTVV.

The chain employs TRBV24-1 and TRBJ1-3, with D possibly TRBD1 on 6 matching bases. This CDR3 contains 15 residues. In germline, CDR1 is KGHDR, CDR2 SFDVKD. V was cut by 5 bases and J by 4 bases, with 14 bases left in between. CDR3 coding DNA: TGTGCCACCAGTGGCGCAGGGGTATCGGGAAACACCATATATTTT. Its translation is CATSGAGVSGNTIYF.

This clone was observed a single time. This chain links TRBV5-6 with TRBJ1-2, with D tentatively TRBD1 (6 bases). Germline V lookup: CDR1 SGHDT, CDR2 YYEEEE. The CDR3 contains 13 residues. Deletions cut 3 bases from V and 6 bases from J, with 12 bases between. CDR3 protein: CASSYQGLDGYTF. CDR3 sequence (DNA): TGTGCCAGCAGCTACCAGGGGTTGGATGGCTACACCTTC.

CDR3 region: CASSQTGSGRDTGELFF. CDR3 coding DNA: TGTGCCAGCAGCCAAACGGGTAGCGGGAGGGACACCGGGGAGCTGTTTTTT. J is TRBJ2-2 and V is TRBV7-8, with TRBD2 matching over 11 bases. Unmatched junction bases numbered 8, after V lost 5 bases and J lost 3 bases. CDR1 and CDR2 from the germline V gene are SGHVS and FQNEAQ. The CDR3 has 17 amino acids.

CDR3 in amino acids: CASSQVEGQPQHF. CDR3 bases: TGTGCCAGCAGCCAAGTTGAGGGCCAGCCCCAGCATTTT. The chain recombines TRBV3-1 (or the pseudogene TRBV3-2) with TRBJ1-5, with D hard to call. The CDR3 consists of 13 residues. The germline V gene has CDR1 LGHDT and CDR2 YNNKEL (reference sequence). Trimming removed 1 base from V and 7 bases from J, with 8 bases in between.

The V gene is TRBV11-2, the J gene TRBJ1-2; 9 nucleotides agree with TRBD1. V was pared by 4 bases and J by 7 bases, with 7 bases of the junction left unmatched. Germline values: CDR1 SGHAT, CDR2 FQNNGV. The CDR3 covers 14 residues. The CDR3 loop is CASSSQGASGGYTF. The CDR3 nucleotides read TGTGCCAGCAGCTCACAGGGGGCGTCGGGTGGCTACACCTTC. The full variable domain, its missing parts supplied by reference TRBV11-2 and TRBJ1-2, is EAGVAQSPRYKIIEKRQSVAFWCNPISGHATLYWYQQILGQGPKLLIQFQNNGVVDDSQLPKDRFSAERLKGVDSTLKIQPAKLEDSAVYLCASSSQGASGGYTFGSGTRLTVV.

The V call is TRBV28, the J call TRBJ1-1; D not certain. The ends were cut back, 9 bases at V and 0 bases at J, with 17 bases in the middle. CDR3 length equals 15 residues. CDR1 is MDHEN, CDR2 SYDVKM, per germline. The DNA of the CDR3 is TGTGCCAGTTCACTCCCCCAGGCTATGAACACTGAAGCTTTCTTT. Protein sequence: CASSLPQAMNTEAFF. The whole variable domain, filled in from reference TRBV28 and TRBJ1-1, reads DVKVTQSSRYLVKRTGEKVFLECVQDMDHENMFWYRQDPGLGLRLIYFSYDVKMKEKGDIPEGYSVSREKKERFSLILESASTNQTSMYLCASSLPQAMNTEAFFGQGTRLTVV.

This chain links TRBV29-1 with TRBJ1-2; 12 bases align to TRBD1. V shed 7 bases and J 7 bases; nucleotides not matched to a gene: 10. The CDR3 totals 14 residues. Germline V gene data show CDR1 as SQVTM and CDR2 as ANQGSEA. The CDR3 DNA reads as TGCAGCGCGGAGACGGGACAGGGGGCTTTTGGCTACACCTTC. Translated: CSAETGQGAFGYTF.